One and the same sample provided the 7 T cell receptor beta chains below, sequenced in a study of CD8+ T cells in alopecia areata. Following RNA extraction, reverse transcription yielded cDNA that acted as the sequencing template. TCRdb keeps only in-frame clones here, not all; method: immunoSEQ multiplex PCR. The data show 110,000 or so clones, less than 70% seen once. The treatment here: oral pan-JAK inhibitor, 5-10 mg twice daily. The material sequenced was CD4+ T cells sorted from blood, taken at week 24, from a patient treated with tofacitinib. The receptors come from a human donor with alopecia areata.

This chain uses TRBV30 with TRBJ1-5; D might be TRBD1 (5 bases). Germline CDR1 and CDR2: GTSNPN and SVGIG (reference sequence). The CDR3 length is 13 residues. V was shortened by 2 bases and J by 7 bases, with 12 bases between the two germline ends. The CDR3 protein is CAWSLGVGQPQHF. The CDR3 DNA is TGTGCCTGGAGTTTAGGGGTCGGGCAGCCCCAGCATTTT.

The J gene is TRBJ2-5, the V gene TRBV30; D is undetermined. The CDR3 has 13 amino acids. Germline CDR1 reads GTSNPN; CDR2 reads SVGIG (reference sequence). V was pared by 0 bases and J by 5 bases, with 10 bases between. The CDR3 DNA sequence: TGTGCCTGGAGTGTACGGTTAGCCGAGACCCAGTACTTC. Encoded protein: CAWSVRLAETQYF. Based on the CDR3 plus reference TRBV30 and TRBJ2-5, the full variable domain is SQTIHQWPATLVQPVGSPLSLECTVEGTSNPNLYWYRQAAGRGLQLLFYSVGIGQISSEVPQNLSASRPQDRQFILSSKKLLLSDSGFYLCAWSVRLAETQYFGPGTRLLVL.

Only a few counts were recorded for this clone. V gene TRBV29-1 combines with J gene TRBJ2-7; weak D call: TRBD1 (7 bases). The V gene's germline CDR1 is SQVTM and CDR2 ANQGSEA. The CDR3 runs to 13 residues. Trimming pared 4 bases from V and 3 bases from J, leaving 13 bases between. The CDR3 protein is CSVAAGGLYEQYF. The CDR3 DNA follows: TGCAGCGTTGCGGCAGGGGGGCTCTACGAGCAGTACTTC.

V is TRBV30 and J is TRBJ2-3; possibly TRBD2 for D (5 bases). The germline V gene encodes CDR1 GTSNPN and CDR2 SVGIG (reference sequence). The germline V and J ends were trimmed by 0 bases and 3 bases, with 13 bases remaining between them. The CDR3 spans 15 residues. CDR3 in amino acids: CAWSVRAERTDTQYF. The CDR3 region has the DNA TGTGCCTGGAGTGTACGAGCCGAGCGGACAGATACGCAGTATTTT.

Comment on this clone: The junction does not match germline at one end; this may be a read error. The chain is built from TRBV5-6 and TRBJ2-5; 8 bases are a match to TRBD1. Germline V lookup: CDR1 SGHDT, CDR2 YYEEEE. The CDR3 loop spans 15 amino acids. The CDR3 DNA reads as TGTGCCAGCAGCTTGTTGACAGGGGTCCAAGGGACCCAGTACTTC. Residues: CASSLLTGVQGTQYF.

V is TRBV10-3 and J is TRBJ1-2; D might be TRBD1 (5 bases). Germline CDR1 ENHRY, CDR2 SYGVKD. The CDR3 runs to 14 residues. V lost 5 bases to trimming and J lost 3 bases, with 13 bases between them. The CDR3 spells CAISPAQGDYGYTF. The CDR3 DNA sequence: TGTGCCATCAGTCCTGCTCAGGGAGACTATGGCTACACCTTC.

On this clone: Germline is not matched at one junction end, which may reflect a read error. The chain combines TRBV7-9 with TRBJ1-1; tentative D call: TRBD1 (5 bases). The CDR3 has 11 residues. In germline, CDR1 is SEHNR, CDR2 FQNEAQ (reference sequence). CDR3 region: CASSPAPGRTF. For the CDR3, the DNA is TGTGCCAGCAGCCCTGCTCCGGGACGGACCTTT.